The present entry profiles one T cell receptor (beta chain) with its context. CDR3 length equals 13 residues. The germline V gene has CDR1 SGHNT and CDR2 YYREEE (reference sequence). V was cut by 4 bases and J by 9 bases, with 14 bases left in between. The data were taken from a study of shared clonotypes between healthy human individuals. How the authors handled the data: For the immunoSEQ data, sequences were junction-only without quality scores, so filtering differed. TCRdb's table, derived via immunoSEQ multiplex PCR, lists solely in-frame clones and lacks some. That table gives V, J and clone size, and the DNA gave D and trimming. The sample shows 2 million to 2.5 million clones, 95% of them seen only once. Study donors comprised healthy, HIV-negative adults devoid of recent acute infection or vaccination. Naive CD4+ cells were CD45RA-selected; the remaining cells were memory.

The chain recombines TRBV5-4 with TRBJ2-4, with D maybe TRBD1 (8 bases). Sequencing input: naive CD4+ T cells sorted from blood. Noted subset: CD45RA+ positively selected. This sequence was found in a man between 18 and 35 years old in good health. The CDR3 region is CASSLTGEGIQYF. CDR3 coding DNA: TGTGCCAGCAGCCTGACAGGGGAGGGCATTCAGTACTTC.